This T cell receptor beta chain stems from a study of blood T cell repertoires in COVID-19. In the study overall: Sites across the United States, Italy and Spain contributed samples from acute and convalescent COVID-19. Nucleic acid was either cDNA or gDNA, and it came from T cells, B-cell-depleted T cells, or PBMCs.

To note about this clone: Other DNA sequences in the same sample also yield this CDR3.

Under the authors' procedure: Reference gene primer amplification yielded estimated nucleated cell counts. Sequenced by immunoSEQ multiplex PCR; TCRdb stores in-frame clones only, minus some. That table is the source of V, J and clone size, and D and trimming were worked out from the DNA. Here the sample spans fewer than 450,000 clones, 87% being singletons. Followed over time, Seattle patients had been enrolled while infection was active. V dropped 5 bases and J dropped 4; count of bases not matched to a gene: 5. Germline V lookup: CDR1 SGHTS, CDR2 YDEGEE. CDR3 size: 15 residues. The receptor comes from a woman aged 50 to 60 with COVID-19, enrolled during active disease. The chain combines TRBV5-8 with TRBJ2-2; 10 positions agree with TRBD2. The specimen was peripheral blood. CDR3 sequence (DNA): TGTGCCAGCAGTTCAAGCGGGAGGGGCACCGGGGAGCTGTTTTTT. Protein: CASSSSGRGTGELFF.